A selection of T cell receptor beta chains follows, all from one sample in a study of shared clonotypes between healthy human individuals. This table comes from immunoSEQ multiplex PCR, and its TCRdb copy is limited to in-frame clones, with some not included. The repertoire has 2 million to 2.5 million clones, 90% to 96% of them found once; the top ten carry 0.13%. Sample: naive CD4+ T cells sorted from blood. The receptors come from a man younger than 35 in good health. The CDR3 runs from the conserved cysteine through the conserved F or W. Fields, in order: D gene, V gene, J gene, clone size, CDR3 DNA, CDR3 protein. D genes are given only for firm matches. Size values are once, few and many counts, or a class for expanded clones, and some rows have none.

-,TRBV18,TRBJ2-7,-,TGTGCCAGCTCACCCTTCGTTGGGACAAAAACCTACGAGCAGTACTTC,CASSPFVGTKTYEQYF
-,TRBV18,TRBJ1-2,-,TGTGCCAGCTCACTGGACAGCTATGGCTACACCTTC,CASSLDSYGYTF
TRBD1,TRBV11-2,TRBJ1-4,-,TGTGCCAGCAGACAAGGACAGGCAGCTAATGAAAAACTGTTTTTT,CASRQGQAANEKLFF
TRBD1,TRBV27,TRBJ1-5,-,TGTGCCAGCAGTTTAGGGACAGGGGGCATGGGTCAGCCCCAGCATTTT,CASSLGTGGMGQPQHF
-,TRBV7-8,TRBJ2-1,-,TGTGCCAGCAGCACCCGGGATTACTCCTACAATGAGCAGTTCTTC,CASSTRDYSYNEQFF
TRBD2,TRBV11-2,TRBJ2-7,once,TGTGCCAGCAGCTCGGGACTAGCGGGCCACGAGCAGTACTTC,CASSSGLAGHEQYF
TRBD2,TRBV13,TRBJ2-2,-,TGTGCCAGCAGCCCGGGACTAGCGGGAGTGCACACCGGGGAGCTGTTTTTT,CASSPGLAGVHTGELFF
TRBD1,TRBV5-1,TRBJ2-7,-,TGCGCCAGCAGCATCGACAGGGGGCCTTACGAGCAGTACTTC,CASSIDRGPYEQYF
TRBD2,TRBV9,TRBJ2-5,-,TGTGCCAGCAGCCCTATGACTAGCGGGGGCGGAGGGGTAGAGACCCAGTACTTC,CASSPMTSGGGGVETQYF
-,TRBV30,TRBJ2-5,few,TGTGCCTGGGGGAGGGAGACCCAGTACTTC,CAWGRETQYF
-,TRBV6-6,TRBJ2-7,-,TGTGCCAGCAGTTTTTCGGGCAGGGAAGGCTCCTACGAGCAGTACTTC,CASSFSGREGSYEQYF
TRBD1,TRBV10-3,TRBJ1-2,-,TGTGCCATCAGTGAGTCGGGACAGCAAGGCTACACCTTC,CAISESGQQGYTF
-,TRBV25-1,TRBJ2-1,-,TGTGCCAGCAGTGAAATAGGGGCTTACAATGAGCAGTTCTTC,CASSEIGAYNEQFF
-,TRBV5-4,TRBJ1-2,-,TGTGCCAGCAGTCCAATCGCCGGGGGGAACTATGGCTACACCTTC,CASSPIAGGNYGYTF
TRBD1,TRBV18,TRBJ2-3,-,TGTGCCAGCTCACAACAGGGGGCGAGCACAGATACGCAGTATTTT,CASSQQGASTDTQYF
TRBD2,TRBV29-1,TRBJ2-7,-,TGCAGCGTGGGGACTAGGTTTACCTACGAGCAGTACTTC,CSVGTRFTYEQYF
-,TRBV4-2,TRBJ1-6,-,TGTGCCAGCAGCCAAGAATTTTGGGGGCAGAATAATTCACCCCTCCACTTT,CASSQEFWGQNNSPLHF
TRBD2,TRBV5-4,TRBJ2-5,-,TGTGCCAGCAGCTTAACTAGCGACCAAGAGACCCAGTACTTC,CASSLTSDQETQYF
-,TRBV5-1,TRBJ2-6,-,TGCGCCAGCAGCGCATACTCTGGGGCCAACGTCCTGACTTTC,CASSAYSGANVLTF
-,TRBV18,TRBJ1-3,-,TGTGCCAGCTCACCTCTAAAGGGGGACTTAAACACCATATATTTT,CASSPLKGDLNTIYF
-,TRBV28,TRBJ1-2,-,TGTGCCAGCAGGACGGAATTGAACTATGGCTACACCTTC,CASRTELNYGYTF
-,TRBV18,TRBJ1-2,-,TGTGCCAGCTCACCATCGTTGGCAGGAAACGACTATGGCTACACCTTC,CASSPSLAGNDYGYTF
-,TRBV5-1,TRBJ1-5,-,TGCGCCAGCAGCTTGGAACCCGAGAGTCCCCAGCATTTT,CASSLEPESPQHF
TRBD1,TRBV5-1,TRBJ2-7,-,TGCGCCAGCAGCTTGGTCGGACAGGGTAGCGAGCAGTACTTC,CASSLVGQGSEQYF
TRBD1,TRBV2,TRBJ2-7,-,TGTGCCAGCAGTCCACAGGGGTACGAGCAGTACTTC,CASSPQGYEQYF
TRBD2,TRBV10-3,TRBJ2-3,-,TGTGCCATCAGTGGAGCGGGGGGGAATACAGATACGCAGTATTTT,CAISGAGGNTDTQYF
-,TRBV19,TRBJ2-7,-,TGTGCCAGTAGTACCGAACAGGGACACGAGCAGTACTTC,CASSTEQGHEQYF
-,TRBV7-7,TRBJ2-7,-,TGTGCTAGCAGCTTAATGGGGTCAGGGCCATACTACGAGCAGTACTTC,CASSLMGSGPYYEQYF
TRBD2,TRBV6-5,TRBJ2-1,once,TGTGCCAGCAAACCTAGCGGATACAATGAGCAGTTCTTC,CASKPSGYNEQFF
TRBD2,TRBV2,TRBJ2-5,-,TGTGCCAGCAGTGATTGGACTAGCGGGTTCCAAGAGACCCAGTACTTC,CASSDWTSGFQETQYF
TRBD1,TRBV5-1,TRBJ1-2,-,TGCGCCAGCAGCACGACAGGGGATGGCTACACCTTC,CASSTTGDGYTF
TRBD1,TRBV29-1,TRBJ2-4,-,TGCAGCGTTGAAGGGACAGGGACCTCCAAAAACATTCAGTACTTC,CSVEGTGTSKNIQYF
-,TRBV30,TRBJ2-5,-,TGTGCCTGGAGGCCCCCAGGAAGAGAGACCCAGTACTTC,CAWRPPGRETQYF
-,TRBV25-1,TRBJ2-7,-,TGTGCCAGCAATCAGGCTAGCGATAACGAGCAGTACTTC,CASNQASDNEQYF
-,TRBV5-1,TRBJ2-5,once,TGCGCCAGCAGCTTGGCTGCGGGGCTAGGAGAGACCCAGTACTTC,CASSLAAGLGETQYF
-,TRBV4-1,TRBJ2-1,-,TGCGCCAGCAGCCAAATTCTAGCGAAGAGGAATGAGCAGTTCTTC,CASSQILAKRNEQFF
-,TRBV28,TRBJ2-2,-,TGTGCCAGCAGTGAACCAAACACCGGGGAGCTGTTTTTT,CASSEPNTGELFF
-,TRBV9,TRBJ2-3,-,TGTGCCAGCAGCGTAGCTGTTTCTAGCACAGATACGCAGTATTTT,CASSVAVSSTDTQYF
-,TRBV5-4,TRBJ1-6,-,TGTGCCAGCAGCCTGAGGACCGGGGCGGAGTCACCCCTCCACTTT,CASSLRTGAESPLHF
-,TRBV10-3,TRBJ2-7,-,TGTGCCATCAGTGAGGTGGCAGGGCCCCACGAGCAGTACTTC,CAISEVAGPHEQYF
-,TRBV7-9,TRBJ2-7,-,TGTGCCTTAGGGGAGCAGTACTTC,CALGEQYF
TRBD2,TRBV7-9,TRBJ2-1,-,TGTGCCAGCAGCCTAAGCGGGGGATACCGCAATGAGCAGTTCTTC,CASSLSGGYRNEQFF
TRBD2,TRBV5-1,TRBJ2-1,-,TGCGCCAGCAGCTTGTGGCTAGCGGATTTTGAGTACAATGAGCAGTTCTTC,CASSLWLADFEYNEQFF
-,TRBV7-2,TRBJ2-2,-,TGTGCCAGCAGCTTTGGGGTGGAAACCGGGGAGCTGTTTTTT,CASSFGVETGELFF
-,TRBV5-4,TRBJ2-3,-,TGTGCCAGCAGCTTGGCTGGGGGCGCAGATACGCAGTATTTT,CASSLAGGADTQYF
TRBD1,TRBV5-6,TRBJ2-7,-,TGTGCCAGCAGCTTGGCGGTTTCCCGGGACAGGGCCTACGAGCAGTACTTC,CASSLAVSRDRAYEQYF
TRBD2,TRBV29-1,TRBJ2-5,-,TGCAGCGTTGACGAGCGGGGGGGGCGGTCGTTAGGGTGGATCCAGTACTTC,CSVDERGGRSLGWIQYF
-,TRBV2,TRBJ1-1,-,TGTGCCAGCAGGGTAGGTGCGGGCGCTGAAGCTTTCTTT,CASRVGAGAEAFF
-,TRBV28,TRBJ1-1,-,TGTGCCAGCAGTTTCGGTGACAGAGTGAACACTGAAGCTTTCTTT,CASSFGDRVNTEAFF
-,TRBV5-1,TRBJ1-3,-,TGCGCCAGCAGCTTAGAAGGAGTTGATGGAAACACCATATATTTT,CASSLEGVDGNTIYF
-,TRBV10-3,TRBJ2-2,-,TGTGCCATCAGTGATTTAGTCACCGGGGAGCTGTTTTTT,CAISDLVTGELFF
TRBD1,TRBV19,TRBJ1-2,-,TGTGCCACCGCGGACAGGGAAGGCTACACCTTC,CATADREGYTF
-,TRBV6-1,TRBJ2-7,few,TGTGCCAGCACCTCAGGGCCATCCACCTACGAGCAGTACTTC,CASTSGPSTYEQYF
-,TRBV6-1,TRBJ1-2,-,TGTGCCAGCCAGAAACAGGTTGCTGGGGACTATGGCTACACCTTC,CASQKQVAGDYGYTF
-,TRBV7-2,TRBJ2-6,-,TGTGCCAGCAGCTTTCGGACGGCCCTCTGGGCCAACGTCCTGACTTTC,CASSFRTALWANVLTF
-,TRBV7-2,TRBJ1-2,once,TGTGCCAGCAGCCCGACTACTTACTATGGCTACACCTTC,CASSPTTYYGYTF
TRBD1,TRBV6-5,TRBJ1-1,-,TGTGCCAGCAGTTTCGGGGACAGGGGGAACACTGAAGCTTTCTTT,CASSFGDRGNTEAFF
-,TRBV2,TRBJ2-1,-,TGTGCCAGCAGTGGCCTGGCGAATGAGCAGTTCTTC,CASSGLANEQFF